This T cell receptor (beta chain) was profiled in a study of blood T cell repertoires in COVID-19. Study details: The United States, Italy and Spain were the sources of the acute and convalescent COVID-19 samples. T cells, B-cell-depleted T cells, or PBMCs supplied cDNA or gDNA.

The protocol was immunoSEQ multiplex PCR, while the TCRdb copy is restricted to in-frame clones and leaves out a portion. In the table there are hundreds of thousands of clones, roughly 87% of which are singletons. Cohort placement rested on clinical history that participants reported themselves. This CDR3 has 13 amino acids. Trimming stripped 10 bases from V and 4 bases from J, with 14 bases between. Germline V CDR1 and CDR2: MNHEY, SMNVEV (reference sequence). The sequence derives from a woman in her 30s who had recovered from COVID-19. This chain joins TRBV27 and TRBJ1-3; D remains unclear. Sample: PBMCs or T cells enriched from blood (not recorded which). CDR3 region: CATYSRAGNTIYF. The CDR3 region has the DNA TGTGCCACCTACTCGCGGGCAGGAAACACCATATATTTT.